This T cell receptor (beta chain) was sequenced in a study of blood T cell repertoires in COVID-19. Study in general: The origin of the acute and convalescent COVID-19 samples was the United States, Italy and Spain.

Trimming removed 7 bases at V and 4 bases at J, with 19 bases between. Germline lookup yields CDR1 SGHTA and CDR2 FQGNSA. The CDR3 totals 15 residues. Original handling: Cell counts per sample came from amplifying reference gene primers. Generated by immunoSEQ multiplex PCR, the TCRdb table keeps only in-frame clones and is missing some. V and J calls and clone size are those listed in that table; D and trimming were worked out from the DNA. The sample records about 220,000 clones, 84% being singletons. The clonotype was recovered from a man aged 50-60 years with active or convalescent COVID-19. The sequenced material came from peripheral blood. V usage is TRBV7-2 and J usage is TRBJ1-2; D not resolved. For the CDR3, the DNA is TGTGCCAGCACTTTAAGCCCACCCCGGGTCTATGGCTACACCTTC. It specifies CASTLSPPRVYGYTF.